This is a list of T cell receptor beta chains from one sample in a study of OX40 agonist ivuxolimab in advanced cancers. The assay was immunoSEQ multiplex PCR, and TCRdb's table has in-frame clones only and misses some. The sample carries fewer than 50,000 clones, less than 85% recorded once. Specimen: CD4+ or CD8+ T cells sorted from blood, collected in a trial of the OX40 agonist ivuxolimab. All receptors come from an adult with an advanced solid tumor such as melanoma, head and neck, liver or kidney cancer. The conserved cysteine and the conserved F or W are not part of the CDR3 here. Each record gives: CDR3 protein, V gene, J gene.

CDR3: ASSYGGISYEQY
V: TRBV6-5
J: TRBJ2-7

CDR3: ASSYQGYQETQY
V: TRBV6-5
J: TRBJ2-5

CDR3: ASSESRGHGYT
V: TRBV2
J: TRBJ1-2

CDR3: ASSWLARDYEQY
V: TRBV7-2
J: TRBJ2-7

CDR3: ASSTQGLAALYNEQF
V: TRBV28
J: TRBJ2-1

CDR3: ASSTHLAGGPYEQF
V: TRBV4-2
J: TRBJ2-1

CDR3: ASSPRRGRAYGYT
V: TRBV11-2
J: TRBJ1-2

CDR3: ASSRGTAVSGNTIY
V: TRBV27
J: TRBJ1-3

CDR3: ASSPRTGNTGELF
V: TRBV7-9
J: TRBJ2-2

CDR3: ASISGGRDEQF
V: TRBV2
J: TRBJ2-1

CDR3: ASSILRTNEKLF
V: TRBV19
J: TRBJ1-4

CDR3: ASSPDRGIYNEQF
V: TRBV6-1
J: TRBJ2-1

CDR3: ASSRTAYEQY
V: TRBV10-2
J: TRBJ2-7

CDR3: ASSRTGGAYEKLF
V: TRBV19
J: TRBJ1-4

CDR3: ASSLEAGSSPLH
V: TRBV5-4
J: TRBJ1-6

CDR3: ASSFGGGSTDTQY
V: TRBV14
J: TRBJ2-3

CDR3: ASSNSGSTEAF
V: TRBV7-9
J: TRBJ1-1

CDR3: ASSRFSYNEQF
V: TRBV2
J: TRBJ2-1

CDR3: SAEQGLNTEAF
V: TRBV29-1
J: TRBJ1-1

CDR3: ASSLDPQGNYGYT
V: TRBV7-2
J: TRBJ1-2

CDR3: ASSVGLAGVTDTQY
V: TRBV4-3
J: TRBJ2-3

CDR3: ASSLAGGQGTGELF
V: TRBV7-9
J: TRBJ2-2

CDR3: ASSAPGTRDSYGYT
V: TRBV7-8
J: TRBJ1-2

CDR3: ASSQVSGRLEQF
V: TRBV11-2
J: TRBJ2-1

CDR3: ASSHYRGEAF
V: TRBV4-3
J: TRBJ1-1

CDR3: ASSLGTSGYYNEQF
V: TRBV5-1
J: TRBJ2-1

CDR3: ASSVQLAAQETQY
V: TRBV9
J: TRBJ2-5

CDR3: ASSATSGSVGTGELF
V: TRBV5-4
J: TRBJ2-2

CDR3: AWRGQLGSGANVLT
V: TRBV30
J: TRBJ2-6

CDR3: ASSYLQGAYEQY
V: TRBV6-5
J: .

CDR3: ASSLDLAGRTEAF
V: TRBV5-1
J: TRBJ1-1

CDR3: ASSLDPGGANT
V: TRBV11-2
J: TRBJ1-2

CDR3: ASSANRGTEAF
V: TRBV18
J: TRBJ1-1

CDR3: ASSRSGQGPYNEQF
V: TRBV5-6
J: TRBJ2-1

CDR3: ASSIRLAGYNEQF
V: TRBV19
J: TRBJ2-1

CDR3: ASSIGLALFYTGELF
V: TRBV19
J: TRBJ2-2

CDR3: ASSTQGAKGTGELF
V: TRBV19
J: TRBJ2-2

CDR3: ASSQHGTGSTDEQY
V: TRBV6-6
J: TRBJ2-7

CDR3: ASSPTIPDTQY
V: TRBV27
J: TRBJ2-3

CDR3: ASSLSLQTYNEQF
V: TRBV5-1
J: TRBJ2-1

CDR3: SVERQGIATDTQY
V: TRBV29-1
J: TRBJ2-3

CDR3: ASSAQGDTGELF
V: TRBV19
J: TRBJ2-2

CDR3: ASSDDSREGGNTIY
V: TRBV6-1
J: TRBJ1-3

CDR3: ASSQMYDRLTYNEQF
V: TRBV5-1
J: TRBJ2-1

CDR3: ASSQPLLGDEQF
V: TRBV4-1
J: TRBJ2-1

CDR3: ASNRGSGELF
V: TRBV2
J: TRBJ2-2

CDR3: ASSFRGAGTEAF
V: TRBV5-6
J: TRBJ1-1

CDR3: ASSFRYLGQAGYT
V: TRBV11-2
J: TRBJ1-2

CDR3: ASGLDDNEQF
V: TRBV12-5
J: TRBJ2-1

CDR3: ASSLRERTSSYEQY
V: TRBV7-8
J: TRBJ2-7

CDR3: ASSLYPGLAENIQY
V: TRBV7-6
J: TRBJ2-4

CDR3: ASSFSGSGANVLT
V: TRBV11-2
J: TRBJ2-6

CDR3: ASSFSNRADGYT
V: TRBV19
J: TRBJ1-2

CDR3: ASSLGRAGGNEQF
V: TRBV7-8
J: TRBJ2-1

CDR3: ASSLRRIEAEAF
V: TRBV7-2
J: TRBJ1-1